This T cell receptor beta chain stems from a study of graft-versus-host responses after intestinal transplantation. As for the study in general: In this cohort, recipients had multivisceral, liver-intestinal, or isolated intestinal transplants. Findings of the study overall: GvH clones were identified in recipient marrow, with some first appearing in ileum or blood. Individuals who had graft-donor T cell macrochimerism had allografts that showed high graft-versus-host to host-versus-graft clonal ratios.

Concerning this clone: The antigen remains undetermined.

From germline, CDR1 is SGHRS and CDR2 YFSETQ. The CDR3 sequence is 14 residues long. The J segment lost 5 bases and the V segment lost 6 bases, leaving 10 bases of the junction unmatched. TCRdb keeps only in-frame clones here, not all; method: immunoSEQ multiplex PCR. The sample lists about 88,000 clones; approximately 90% were seen once. The receptor's source is a human donor who was the organ donor for an intestinal transplant. The chain joins TRBV5-1 to TRBJ2-7; 8 nucleotides agree with TRBD2. The source material was unstimulated CD4+ T cells sorted from spleen or lymph node cells, sampled before transplant. CDR3 sequence reads: CASTSGGYLHEQYF. The CDR3 DNA follows: TGCGCCAGCACTTCGGGGGGGTATCTTCACGAGCAGTACTTC.